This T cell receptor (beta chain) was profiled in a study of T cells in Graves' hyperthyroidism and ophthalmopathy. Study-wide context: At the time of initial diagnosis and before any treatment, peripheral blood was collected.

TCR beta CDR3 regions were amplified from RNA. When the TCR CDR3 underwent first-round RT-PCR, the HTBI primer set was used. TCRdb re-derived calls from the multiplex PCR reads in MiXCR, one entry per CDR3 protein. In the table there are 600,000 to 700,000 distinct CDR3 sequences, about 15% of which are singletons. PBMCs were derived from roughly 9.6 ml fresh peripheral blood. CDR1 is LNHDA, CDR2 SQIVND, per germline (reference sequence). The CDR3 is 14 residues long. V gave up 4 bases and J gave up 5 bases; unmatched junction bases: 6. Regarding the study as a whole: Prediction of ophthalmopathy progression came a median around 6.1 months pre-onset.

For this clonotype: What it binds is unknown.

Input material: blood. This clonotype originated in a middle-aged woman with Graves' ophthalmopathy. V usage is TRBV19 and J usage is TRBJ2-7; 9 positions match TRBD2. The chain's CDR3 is CASSKREATHEQYF. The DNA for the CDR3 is TGTGCCAGTAGTAAGCGGGAGGCGACCCACGAGCAGTACTTC.